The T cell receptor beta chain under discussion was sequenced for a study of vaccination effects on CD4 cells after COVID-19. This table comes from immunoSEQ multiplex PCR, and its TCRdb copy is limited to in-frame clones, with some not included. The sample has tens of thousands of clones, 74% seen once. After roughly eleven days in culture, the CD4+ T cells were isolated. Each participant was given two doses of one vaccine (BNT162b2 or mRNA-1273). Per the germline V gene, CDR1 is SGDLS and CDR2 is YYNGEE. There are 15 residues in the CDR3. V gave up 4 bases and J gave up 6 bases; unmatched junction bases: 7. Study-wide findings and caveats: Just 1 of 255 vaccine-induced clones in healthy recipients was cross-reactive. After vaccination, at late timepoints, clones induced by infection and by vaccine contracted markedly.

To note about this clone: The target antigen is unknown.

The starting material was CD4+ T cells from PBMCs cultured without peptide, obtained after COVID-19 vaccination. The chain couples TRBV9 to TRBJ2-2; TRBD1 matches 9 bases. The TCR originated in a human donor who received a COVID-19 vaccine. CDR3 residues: CASSSQQGAAGELFF. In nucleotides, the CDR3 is TGTGCCAGCAGCTCCCAACAGGGGGCCGCCGGGGAGCTGTTTTTT.